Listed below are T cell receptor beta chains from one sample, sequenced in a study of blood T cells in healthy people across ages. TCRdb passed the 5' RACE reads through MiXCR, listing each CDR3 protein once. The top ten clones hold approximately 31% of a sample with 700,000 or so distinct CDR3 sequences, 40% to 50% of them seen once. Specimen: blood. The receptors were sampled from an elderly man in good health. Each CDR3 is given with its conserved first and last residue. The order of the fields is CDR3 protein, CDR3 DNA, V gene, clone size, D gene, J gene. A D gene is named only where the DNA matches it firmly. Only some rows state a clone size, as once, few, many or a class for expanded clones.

CASSLVAGGLNEQFF,TGTGCCAGCAGCTTAGTAGCAGGGGGCCTGAATGAGCAGTTCTTC,TRBV11-2,few,TRBD1,TRBJ2-1
CARSQESLAGVRNEQFF,TGCGCCAGGAGCCAAGAGAGTCTAGCGGGAGTCCGGAATGAGCAGTTCTTC,TRBV4-1,.,TRBD2,TRBJ2-1
CASLIGPNTDTQYF,TGTGCCAGCTTGATAGGTCCGAACACAGATACGCAGTATTTT,TRBV28,.,.,TRBJ2-3
CASSDSSRGGHGEQFF,TGTGCCAGCAGTGACTCCTCGCGGGGGGGCCATGGTGAGCAGTTCTTC,TRBV6-4,few,TRBD2,TRBJ2-1
CSASSLDRVSYEQYF,TGCAGTGCTAGTTCATTAGACAGGGTGTCCTACGAGCAGTACTTC,TRBV20-1,.,TRBD1,TRBJ2-7
CSAKTPGQQETQYF,TGCAGCGCCAAAACACCGGGACAACAAGAGACCCAGTACTTC,TRBV29-1,few,.,TRBJ2-5
CASRREGGTGELFF,TGTGCCAGCAGGCGGGAGGGAGGCACCGGGGAGCTGTTTTTT,TRBV12-3/TRBV12-4,.,TRBD2,TRBJ2-2
CASTLTHQETQYF,TGTGCCAGCACTTTGACACACCAAGAGACCCAGTACTTC,TRBV6-1,.,.,TRBJ2-5
CSGHRTAGEQFF,TGCAGCGGCCATAGGACCGCGGGTGAGCAGTTCTTC,TRBV29-1,few,.,TRBJ2-1
CSARGQAHGPQHF,TGCAGTGCTAGAGGACAGGCTCACGGGCCCCAGCATTTT,TRBV20-1,few,.,TRBJ1-5
CASSLRRTGADEQYF,TGTGCCAGCAGCTTGAGGCGGACAGGGGCTGACGAGCAGTACTTC,TRBV5-6,once,TRBD1,TRBJ2-7
CASSSAWGTTNEKLFF,TGTGCCAGCAGCTCGGCTTGGGGGACAACTAATGAAAAACTGTTTTTT,TRBV11-2,few,.,TRBJ1-4
CASSQVAGGSTDTQYF,TGTGCCAGCAGCCAAGTCGCGGGGGGCAGCACAGATACGCAGTATTTT,TRBV4-2,many,TRBD2,TRBJ2-3
CSARVSGRGNEQFF,TGCAGTGCTAGAGTTAGCGGGAGAGGCAATGAGCAGTTCTTC,TRBV20-1,.,TRBD2,TRBJ2-1
CSARPSGLVNEKLFF,TGCAGTGCCCGACCATCAGGGTTGGTTAATGAAAAACTGTTTTTT,TRBV20-1,many,.,TRBJ1-4
CASSTPATYNQPQHF,TGTGCCAGCAGTACTCCGGCCACCTACAATCAGCCCCAGCATTTT,TRBV2,.,.,TRBJ1-5
CSARGEIAGRYEQYF,TGCAGTGCTAGAGGAGAAATAGCGGGACGATACGAGCAGTACTTC,TRBV20-1,few,TRBD2,TRBJ2-7
CASSAQLLSEQYF,TGTGCCAGCAGCGCCCAACTACTATCTGAGCAGTACTTC,TRBV7-2,.,.,TRBJ2-7
CASSTSTGIHSPLHF,TGTGCCAGCAGCACATCCACAGGGATACATTCACCCCTCCACTTT,TRBV11-2,.,.,TRBJ1-6
CSVEGQETNYGYTF,TGCAGCGTCGAGGGACAGGAGACTAACTATGGCTACACCTTC,TRBV29-1,.,TRBD1,TRBJ1-2
CASSQDRTGSSPLHF,TGTGCCAGCAGCCAAGATAGGACAGGCAGTTCACCCCTCCACTTT,TRBV3-1,.,TRBD1,TRBJ1-6
CASSSRVSYNEQFF,TGCGCCAGCAGCTCCAGGGTTTCCTACAATGAGCAGTTCTTC,TRBV5-1,.,.,TRBJ2-1
CASGLAGITDTQYF,TGTGCCAGCGGTCTAGCGGGGATCACAGATACGCAGTATTTT,TRBV12-3/TRBV12-4,.,TRBD2,TRBJ2-3
CASSSTGVGYTF,TGTGCCAGCAGTTCGACAGGGGTCGGCTACACCTTC,TRBV6-2/TRBV6-3,.,TRBD1,TRBJ1-2
CSARRAGTAEAFF,TGCAGTGCTAGACGGGCGGGAACCGCTGAAGCTTTCTTT,TRBV20-1,.,.,TRBJ1-1
CASSPRLAGGETQYF,TGTGCCAGCAGCCCCCGGCTAGCGGGAGGAGAGACCCAGTACTTC,TRBV7-2,many,TRBD2,TRBJ2-5
CASSEGHYEQYF,TGTGCCAGCAGCGAGGGACATTACGAGCAGTACTTC,TRBV7-9,few,.,TRBJ2-7
CASSYDRRTNTGELFF,TGTGCCAGCAGTTATGACAGGCGAACGAACACCGGGGAGCTGTTTTTT,TRBV6-2/TRBV6-3,few,.,TRBJ2-2
CSARDRTGTYNEQYF,TGCAGTGCTAGAGATCGAACGGGAACATACAATGAGCAGTACTTC,TRBV20-1,.,.,TRBJ2-7
CAGSRSLLAGGDEQFF,TGTGCCGGCAGCAGGAGCCTACTAGCGGGCGGCGATGAGCAGTTCTTC,TRBV14,.,TRBD2,TRBJ2-1
CATSPGQGKEKLFF,TGTGCCACTTCTCCGGGACAGGGAAAAGAAAAACTGTTTTTT,TRBV10-3,once,TRBD1,TRBJ1-4
CASIAGTEISYNSPLHF,TGCGCCAGCATTGCGGGGACGGAAATCTCCTATAATTCACCCCTCCACTTT,TRBV5-1,once,.,TRBJ1-6
CASSVDQLYEQYF,TGTGCCAGCAGCGTAGACCAGCTCTACGAGCAGTACTTC,TRBV14,.,.,TRBJ2-7
CATRTRGVSYNEQFF,TGTGCCACCAGGACGAGAGGAGTATCCTACAATGAGCAGTTCTTC,TRBV15,once,.,TRBJ2-1
CASSLGSFDEQFF,TGTGCCAGCAGCTTAGGCAGTTTCGATGAGCAGTTCTTC,TRBV7-2,few,.,TRBJ2-1
CASSNGQGHNEQFF,TGTGCCAGCAGTAACGGACAGGGTCACAATGAGCAGTTCTTC,TRBV6-5,.,TRBD1,TRBJ2-1
CASSQAPGQGYGYTF,TGCGCCAGCAGCCAAGCCCCGGGACAAGGCTATGGCTACACCTTC,TRBV4-1,few,.,TRBJ1-2
CASSEGWGANEKLFF,TGTGCCAGCAGTGAAGGATGGGGGGCTAATGAAAAACTGTTTTTT,TRBV6-1,.,.,TRBJ1-4
CSARITGLGADTQYF,TGCAGTGCTAGGATTACGGGACTAGGGGCAGATACGCAGTATTTT,TRBV20-1,few,TRBD2,TRBJ2-3
CASSFPENTEAFF,TGCGCCAGCAGCTTCCCGGAGAACACTGAAGCTTTCTTT,TRBV5-1,many,.,TRBJ1-1
CASSPNGRILVNEQFF,TGCGCCAGCAGCCCCAACGGACGGATCCTCGTGAATGAGCAGTTCTTC,TRBV4-1,.,.,TRBJ2-1
CASSQDLGWGGVSGANVLTF,TGCGCCAGCAGCCAAGATCTTGGATGGGGGGGGGTCTCTGGGGCCAACGTCCTGACTTTC,TRBV4-3,.,TRBD2,TRBJ2-6
CSVEAGPWSGYTF,TGCAGCGTTGAAGCGGGACCCTGGAGTGGCTACACCTTC,TRBV29-1,many,.,TRBJ1-2
CASSQASGRGYEQYF,TGTGCCAGCAGCCAAGCCAGCGGGAGAGGCTACGAGCAGTACTTC,TRBV4-2,.,TRBD2,TRBJ2-7
CASSQDKVAFF,TGTGCCAGCAGCCAAGATAAGGTAGCTTTCTTT,TRBV3-1,.,.,TRBJ1-1
CSVRLAISPYEQYF,TGCAGTGTCCGGTTAGCGATTAGCCCCTACGAGCAGTACTTC,TRBV20-1,.,.,TRBJ2-7
CASSFQGAQETQYF,TGCGCCAGCAGCTTTCAGGGGGCGCAAGAGACCCAGTACTTC,TRBV5-1,.,TRBD1,TRBJ2-5
CASSYARGVGETQYF,TGTGCCAGCAGTTATGCCAGGGGTGTCGGGGAGACCCAGTACTTC,TRBV6-5,.,.,TRBJ2-5
CASSHARGYQPQHF,TGTGCCAGCAGCCACGCCAGGGGTTATCAGCCCCAGCATTTT,TRBV3-1,.,.,TRBJ1-5
CASRPRGGASSGANVLTF,TGTGCCAGCAGACCCCGGGGGGGCGCGAGCTCTGGGGCCAACGTCCTGACTTTC,TRBV6-1,.,TRBD2,TRBJ2-6
CASSLVPGQDEQYF,TGCGCCAGCAGCCTCGTCCCGGGACAGGACGAGCAGTACTTC,TRBV5-1,.,TRBD1,TRBJ2-7
CATTPGTSGSMSLYERYF,TGTGCCACTACTCCCGGGACTAGCGGGAGTATGTCCCTCTACGAGCGGTACTTC,TRBV6-2/TRBV6-3,.,TRBD2,TRBJ2-5
CASSSDLAEVRYQETQYF,TGTGCCAGCAGCTCAGACCTAGCGGAGGTGAGGTACCAAGAGACCCAGTACTTC,TRBV7-2,.,TRBD2,TRBJ2-5